This is a list of T cell receptor beta chains from one sample in a study of blood T cells in healthy people across ages. A single record per CDR3 protein comes from TCRdb applying MiXCR to the 5' RACE reads. The sample lists fewer than 600,000 distinct CDR3 sequences, about 28% occurring once. The same specimen was also included in a second study, on T cells of mothers and their children.

The sequenced material came from blood. The receptors come from a boy younger than 10 in good health. Each CDR3 is given without its conserved first and last residue.

V gene,CDR3 protein
TRBV11-2,ASSPERVGYT
TRBV4-1,ASSQGSYEAF
TRBV12-3/TRBV12-4,ASSFRAYGYT
TRBV27,ASSGQGARNEQF
TRBV27,ASSLTPTYEQY
TRBV9,ASSSVRDEQF
TRBV6-6,ASSYSIAQEQY
TRBV2,ASSPSGNQPQH
TRBV15,ATSRDPDRGYEKLF
TRBV20-1,SATRTSYGYT
TRBV19,ASSIRTSGSGTQY
TRBV3-1,ASSQQGLANVLT
TRBV7-2,ASSLLDNYEQY
TRBV3-1,ASSHRRRLAGFAGQF
TRBV7-2,ASFTLAGSNEQF
TRBV30,AWSVWANTGELF
TRBV2,ASSLRRTSSYNSPLH
TRBV6-5,ASSYRAGGPIINNEQF
TRBV5-1,ASRNRAQETQY
TRBV11-2,ASSLEGTWWQETQY
TRBV10-3,AIRVAGGPVSSGELF
TRBV12-3/TRBV12-4,ASSFTLTGMNTEAF
TRBV6-5,ASSDAQSYNEQF
TRBV5-1,ASSSTDSGNEKLF
TRBV5-1,ASSSPGTNTEAF
TRBV24-1,ATSGTASNYGYT
TRBV20-1,SARDPQRLSNTDTQY
TRBV18,ASSPQAGEETQY
TRBV27,ASSWVRNTEAF
TRBV5-1,ASSSFAKNIYEQY
TRBV7-2,ASSLPQETQY
TRBV12-3/TRBV12-4,ASSPSGGPKTDAQY
TRBV9,ASSPGLAADTQY
TRBV5-1,ASSLGADTGELF
TRBV20-1,SARVFGAVGEKLF
TRBV5-1,ASSDRTSGGYSEQF
TRBV12-3/TRBV12-4,ASTRGSHFYEQY
TRBV5-6,ASSLWLAGYNEQF
TRBV6-2/TRBV6-3,ASSYSWGGLRF
TRBV13,ASQAWEGETQY
TRBV7-9,ASRLETYEQY
TRBV5-1,ASSEDSLTIEAF
TRBV25-1,ASRAGSHNEQF
TRBV2,ASSEADSHNEQF
TRBV29-1,SVEWQENTEAF
TRBV20-1,SAREGLQF
TRBV7-9,ATEGSGDTDTQY
TRBV12-3/TRBV12-4,ASSLIGIDTQY
TRBV10-1,ASPGVI
TRBV7-8,ASSSLAGGVSGANVLT
TRBV10-1,ASSESHGGRAGEQF
TRBV7-9,ASSLLGTGPVEQY